The 30 T cell receptor beta chains listed next were all sequenced from one sample in a study of PD-1 blockade in classical Hodgkin lymphoma. TCRdb's table, derived via immunoSEQ multiplex PCR, lists solely in-frame clones and lacks some. Of 95,000 to 100,000 clones in the sample, around 89% were seen once. Every patient experienced relapse after autologous stem cell transplantation, and brentuximab vedotin exposure varied. Sample: peripheral blood mononuclear cells (PBMCs), taken before the second cycle of nivolumab. The receptors shown here come from a human donor with classical Hodgkin lymphoma.

J is TRBJ1-1 and V is TRBV11-2; 10 nucleotides line up with TRBD1. V lost 5 bases, J lost 5 bases, and 5 bases stayed unmatched. Germline CDR1 reads SGHAT; CDR2 reads FQNNGV. The CDR3 runs 14 residues. The CDR3 spells CASSEDRGVTEAFF. The CDR3 DNA reads TGTGCCAGCAGCGAGGACAGGGGGGTAACTGAAGCTTTCTTT.

This clone has just one count. The chain uses TRBV5-8 and TRBJ1-2; 11 bases match TRBD1. J gave up 3 bases and V 4 bases, and 8 bases lay outside the gene matches. CDR3 size: 16 residues. The germline V gene encodes CDR1 SGHTS and CDR2 YDEGEE. The CDR3 sequence is CASSKDRGRMYYGYTF. The DNA of the CDR3 is TGTGCCAGCAGCAAGGACAGGGGGCGCATGTACTATGGCTACACCTTC. Full variable domain (outside the CDR3, taken from reference TRBV5-8 and TRBJ1-2): EAGVTQSPTHLIKTRGQQATLRCSPISGHTSVYWYQQALGLGLQFLLWYDEGEERNRGNFPPRFSGRQFPNYSSELNVNALELEDSALYLCASSKDRGRMYYGYTFGSGTRLTVV.

J is TRBJ1-1 and V is TRBV29-1; TRBD1 is a possible D gene (6 bases). V was shortened by 4 bases and J by 0 bases, with 18 bases between the two germline ends. This CDR3 has 16 amino acids. CDR1 and CDR2 (germline): SQVTM, ANQGSEA. This CDR3 reads CSVVVFEWDMNTEAFF. The CDR3, as DNA: TGCAGCGTTGTTGTTTTTGAATGGGACATGAACACTGAAGCTTTCTTT.

The chain joins TRBV21-1 to TRBJ1-1; the DNA was not compared with TRBD1, the D call given in the table. TRBV21-1 is designated a pseudogene. The CDR3 loop spans 15 amino acids. The CDR3 nucleotides are TGTGCCAGCAGCGCGCCCAGGGGGCAAAACACTGAAGCTTTCTTT. Its protein product is CASSAPRGQNTEAFF.

The rearrangement joins TRBV7-2 to TRBJ2-4; 8 bases agree with TRBD2. CDR1 and CDR2 (germline): SGHTA, FQGNSA. The length of the CDR3 is 17 residues. Trimming at V came to 5 bases and at J to 0 bases, leaving 9 bases not matched to a gene. The CDR3, as DNA: TGTGCCAGCAGCCTTAGGGCTAGCGGGTTAGCCAAAAACATTCAGTACTTC. It is translated as CASSLRASGLAKNIQYF.

CDR3 residues: CASSWGVETQYF. In DNA, the CDR3 is TGTGCCAGCAGCTGGGGGGTGGAGACCCAGTACTTC. The chain has TRBV5-6 and TRBJ2-5; D is possibly TRBD2 (6 bases). This CDR3 has 12 residues. CDR1 and CDR2 (germline): SGHDT, YYEEEE. V lost 3 bases and J 5 bases, leaving 8 bases between the germline ends.

This clone was seen a single time. V gene TRBV2 combines with J gene TRBJ1-4, with no clear D. CDR3 length: 15 residues. Per the germline V gene, CDR1 is SNHLY and CDR2 is FYNNEI. The germline V and J ends were trimmed by 7 bases and 0 bases, with 12 bases remaining between them. CDR3 amino acids: CASMKAVATNEKLFF. The CDR3 DNA reads TGTGCCAGCATGAAGGCAGTCGCAACTAATGAAAAACTGTTTTTT.

In its sample, this clone was seen a few times. The chain uses TRBV7-6 and TRBJ2-2, with D perhaps matching TRBD1 (6 bases). The CDR3 has 17 residues. Germline lookup yields CDR1 SGHVS and CDR2 FNYEAQ. The V gene lost 0 bases and the J gene lost 4 bases, with 15 bases spanning the gap. The CDR3 DNA is TGTGCCAGCAGCTTAGCGCGAGGGGGATCGGGCACCGGGGAGCTGTTTTTT. Its protein is CASSLARGGSGTGELFF.

The chain carries TRBV10-2 and TRBJ2-7, with D perhaps assigned TRBD1 or TRBD2 (6 bases each). Trimming removed 6 bases at V and 7 bases at J, with 10 bases between. The CDR3 spans 11 residues. Looked up from germline, CDR1 is WSHSY and CDR2 is SAAADI. As DNA, the CDR3 is TGCGCCAGCAGGATAGGGGGGGAGCAGTACTTC. Protein: CASRIGGEQYF.

The CDR3 is CASSEGGASRTDTQYF. Written as DNA, the CDR3 is TGTGCCAGCAGTGAAGGGGGGGCTAGCCGCACAGATACGCAGTATTTT. This chain links TRBV6-1 with TRBJ2-3; D possibly uses TRBD1 or TRBD2 (6 bases each). The germline V and J ends were trimmed by 1 base and 1 base, with 12 bases remaining between them. Germline values: CDR1 MNHNS, CDR2 SASEGT. There are 16 residues in the CDR3.

This rearrangement joins TRBV5-1 to TRBJ2-7; 10 bases are shared with TRBD1. J was trimmed by 10 bases and V by 3 bases; bases with no gene match: 10. The V gene's germline CDR1 is SGHRS and CDR2 YFSETQ. The CDR3 is made up of 14 amino acids. The CDR3 is CASSSNVDRGPQYF. The CDR3 DNA follows: TGCGCCAGCAGCTCCAACGTCGACAGGGGGCCTCAGTACTTC.

The rearrangement joins TRBV7-9 to TRBJ1-5; D is unclear. Trimming removed 1 base at V and 3 bases at J, with 10 bases between. Germline V gene data show CDR1 as SEHNR and CDR2 as FQNEAQ (reference sequence). This CDR3 spans 15 amino acids. CDR3 amino acids: CASSLEGGINQPQHF. The DNA for the CDR3 is TGTGCCAGCAGCTTAGAAGGTGGAATCAATCAGCCCCAGCATTTT.

The chain links TRBV4-3 to TRBJ1-2; D gene ambiguous. The CDR3 is 14 amino acids. The V gene's germline CDR1 is LGHNA and CDR2 YSLEER. Trimming removed 2 bases at V and 7 bases at J, with 14 bases between. The CDR3 nucleotides are TGCGCCAGCAGCCAACTTCCCCCCTCGGGTGGCTACACCTTC. It specifies CASSQLPPSGGYTF.

The chain has TRBV10-2 and TRBJ1-5; tentatively, D is TRBD1 (5 bases). With 3 bases removed from V and 7 bases from J, the gap between germline ends came to 13 bases. Looked up from germline, CDR1 is WSHSY and CDR2 is SAAADI. This CDR3 is 14 amino acids long. Written as DNA, the CDR3 is TGCGCCAGCAGTGAAGGCAGGGAGGAACAGCCCCAGCATTTT. This sequence encodes CASSEGREEQPQHF.

The V and J genes are TRBV7-2 and TRBJ2-3; D remains unclear. This CDR3 comprises 15 residues. Deletions cut 7 bases from V and 1 base from J, with 15 bases between. In germline, CDR1 is SGHTA, CDR2 FQGNSA. For the CDR3, the DNA is TGTGCCAGCATGCGGCGTGGGCTTGGCACAGATACGCAGTATTTT. Its protein is CASMRRGLGTDTQYF.

This chain connects TRBV28 to TRBJ1-5; D gene uncertain. CDR1 and CDR2 (germline): MDHEN, SYDVKM. The CDR3 length is 12 residues. V gave up 6 bases and J gave up 1 base, with 4 bases separating them. The CDR3 bases are TGTGCCAGCAGACTCAGCAATCAGCCCCAGCATTTT. It is translated as CASRLSNQPQHF.

As DNA, the CDR3 is TGTGCCAGTAGTCGCGGAGATACGCAGTATTTT. Translating gives CASSRGDTQYF. The chain is built from TRBV19 and TRBJ2-3, with D unresolved. The CDR3 spans 11 residues. V was clipped by 5 bases and J by 5 bases, with 5 bases between them. Germline CDR1 is LNHDA and CDR2 is SQIVND (reference sequence).

This clone came up once. The chain combines TRBV19 with TRBJ1-3; D ambiguous. The length of the CDR3 is 17 residues. With 2 bases removed from V and 0 bases from J, the gap between germline ends came to 14 bases. Germline CDR1 LNHDA, CDR2 SQIVND (reference sequence). CDR3: CASSIRFGANSGNTIYF. The CDR3 coding sequence is TGTGCCAGTAGTATACGTTTCGGTGCTAACTCTGGAAACACCATATATTTT.

This rearrangement joins TRBV7-8 to TRBJ1-4, with D unresolved. The CDR3 totals 12 residues. Trimming took off 4 bases at V and 9 bases at J, with 9 bases between the two ends. In germline, CDR1 is SGHVS, CDR2 FQNEAQ. The CDR3 DNA follows: TGTGCCAGCAGCTGGGCGGGAAAAAAACTGTTTTTT. Translation gives CASSWAGKKLFF.

The rearrangement uses TRBV7-9 and TRBJ2-6, with D possibly matching TRBD2 (5 bases). Germline V gives CDR1 SEHNR, CDR2 FQNEAQ (reference sequence). V lost 6 bases and J 1 base, leaving 19 bases between the germline ends. CDR3 length: 18 residues. The CDR3 sequence is CASSQTVGLISGANVLTF. The CDR3 DNA reads as TGTGCCAGCAGTCAAACAGTTGGACTGATTTCTGGGGCCAACGTCCTGACTTTC. Combining the CDR3 with reference TRBV7-9 and TRBJ2-6 gives the whole variable domain DTGVSQNPRHKITKRGQNVTFRCDPISEHNRLYWYRQTLGQGPEFLTYFQNEAQLEKSRLLSDRFSAERPKGSFSTLEIQRTEQGDSAMYLCASSQTVGLISGANVLTFGAGSRLTVL.

The chain links TRBV13 to TRBJ1-1; D unclear. V gave up 4 bases and J gave up 5 bases, with 5 bases separating them. Germline CDR1 is PRHDT and CDR2 is FYEKMQ (reference sequence). The CDR3 sequence is 11 residues long. CDR3 loop: CASSWLTEAFF. The DNA of the CDR3 is TGTGCCAGCAGCTGGTTAACTGAAGCTTTCTTT.

CDR3 sequence (DNA): TGTGCCTGGAGGTATTCTGGAGGAAGGGGAAGGAACACTGAAGCTTTCTTT. Its protein is CAWRYSGGRGRNTEAFF. The chain uses TRBV30 and TRBJ1-1; TRBD1 might be the D (5 bases). The CDR3 covers 17 residues. CDR1 is GTSNPN and CDR2 is SVGIG in the germline V gene (reference sequence). Deletions cut 3 bases from V and 1 base from J, with 21 bases between.

The chain combines TRBV7-6 with TRBJ2-5; the D gene is possibly TRBD1 (6 bases). Trimming left V 5 bases short and J 0 bases short, with 19 bases between. CDR3 size: 17 residues. In germline, CDR1 is SGHVS, CDR2 FNYEAQ. CDR3 DNA sequence: TGTGCCAGCAGCACAGTGGCCCAGGGGCGGTACCAAGAGACCCAGTACTTC. Residues: CASSTVAQGRYQETQYF.

This chain uses TRBV2 with TRBJ2-7, with 10 bases aligning to TRBD2. Germline V CDR1 and CDR2: SNHLY, FYNNEI. Trimming at V came to 6 bases and at J to 0 bases, leaving 2 bases not matched to a gene. The length of the CDR3 is 14 residues. The CDR3 DNA follows: TGTGCCAGCAGGGAGCGGGGGGGCTCCTACGAGCAGTACTTC. It codes for CASRERGGSYEQYF.

V and J are TRBV29-1 and TRBJ2-3, with a weak D call TRBD2 (5 bases). Trimming took 4 bases from V and 1 from J, leaving 12 bases between them. CDR3 length: 14 amino acids. In germline, CDR1 is SQVTM, CDR2 ANQGSEA. The CDR3 sequence is CSVVRGIGTDTQYF. DNA for the CDR3: TGCAGCGTTGTTCGGGGTATCGGCACAGATACGCAGTATTTT.

V usage is TRBV27 and J usage is TRBJ2-1; 10 positions match TRBD2. Germline V CDR1 and CDR2: MNHEY, SMNVEV (reference sequence). The CDR3 extends over 17 amino acids. V trimming: 4 bases; J trimming: 1 base; junction bases outside the gene matches: 7. The CDR3 region has the DNA TGTGCCAGCAGTTCCCTCAGCGGGGGGGTATCCTACAATGAGCAGTTCTTC. It specifies CASSSLSGGVSYNEQFF.

J is TRBJ2-5 and V is TRBV5-6, with D perhaps TRBD1 (6 bases). The CDR3 contains 13 residues. Trimming pared 5 bases from V and 3 bases from J, leaving 11 bases between. Per germline, CDR1 SGHDT and CDR2 YYEEEE. For the CDR3, the DNA is TGTGCCAGCAGAAGGGACACTGAAGAGACCCAGTACTTC. Its translation: CASRRDTEETQYF.

The genes are TRBV5-1 and TRBJ2-1; TRBD1 matches 7 bases. The germline gives CDR1 SGHRS, CDR2 YFSETQ. The CDR3 runs to 18 residues. V dropped 4 bases and J dropped 0; count of bases not matched to a gene: 13. The CDR3 reads CASSAEGGVPSSYNEQFF. In DNA form, the CDR3 reads TGCGCCAGCAGCGCCGAAGGGGGCGTCCCTAGCTCCTACAATGAGCAGTTCTTC.

The sample holds one count of this clone. This chain links TRBV30 with TRBJ2-3; 8 bases are shared with TRBD2. Germline lookup yields CDR1 GTSNPN and CDR2 SVGIG (reference sequence). The CDR3 contains 17 residues. The J segment lost 3 bases and the V segment lost 2 bases, leaving 13 bases of the junction unmatched. The CDR3 region is CAWSRGGTGGPTDTQYF. CDR3 coding DNA: TGTGCCTGGAGTCGAGGGGGTACGGGGGGGCCGACAGATACGCAGTATTTT.

The chain uses TRBV5-1 and TRBJ2-1; D may be TRBD2 (5 bases). Germline CDR1 reads SGHRS; CDR2 reads YFSETQ. Trimming took 4 bases from V and 0 from J, leaving 11 bases between them. CDR3 size: 15 residues. The CDR3 loop is CASSLRADSYNEQFF. DNA of the CDR3: TGCGCCAGCAGCCTCCGAGCGGACTCCTACAATGAGCAGTTCTTC.